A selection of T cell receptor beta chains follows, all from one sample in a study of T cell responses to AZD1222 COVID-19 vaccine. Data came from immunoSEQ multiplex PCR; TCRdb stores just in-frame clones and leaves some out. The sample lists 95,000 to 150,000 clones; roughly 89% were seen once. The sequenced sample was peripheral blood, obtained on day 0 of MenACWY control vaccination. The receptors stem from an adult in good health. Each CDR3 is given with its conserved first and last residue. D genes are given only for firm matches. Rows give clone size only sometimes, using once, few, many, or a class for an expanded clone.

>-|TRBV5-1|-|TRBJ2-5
TGCGCCAGCAATTTTGGGCAGGGAGAAGAGACCCAGTACTTC
CASNFGQGEETQYF
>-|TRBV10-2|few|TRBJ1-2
TGCGCCAGCAGTGAGTCTGGAAGATATGGCTACACCTTC
CASSESGRYGYTF
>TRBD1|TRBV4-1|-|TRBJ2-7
TGCGCCAGCAGCCAAGATCAAAACAGGGGTGCAACCTACGAGCAGTACTTC
CASSQDQNRGATYEQYF
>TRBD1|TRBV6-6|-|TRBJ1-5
TGTGCCAGCAGTTACGGGAAAGGGGGCCAGCCCCAGCATTTT
CASSYGKGGQPQHF
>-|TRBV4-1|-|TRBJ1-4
TGCGCCAGCAGCCAGTTGAGAGGGAATGAAAAACTGTTTTTT
CASSQLRGNEKLFF
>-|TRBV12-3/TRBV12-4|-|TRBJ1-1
TGTGCCAGCAGGAGGTACACTGAAGCTTTCTTT
CASRRYTEAFF
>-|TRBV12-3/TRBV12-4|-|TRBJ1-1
TGTGCCAGCAGTCTCCGAACCATCGCTGCTTTCTTT
CASSLRTIAAFF
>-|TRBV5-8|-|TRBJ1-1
TGTGCCAGCAGCCGGAACATGAACACTGAAGCTTTCTTT
CASSRNMNTEAFF
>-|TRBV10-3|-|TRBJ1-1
TGTGCCACACAACAGGGAACCATGAACACTGAAGCTTTCTTT
CATQQGTMNTEAFF
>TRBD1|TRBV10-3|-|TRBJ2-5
TGTGCCATCAGTGACCGGGACAGGGGCAGGGAGACCCAGTACTTC
CAISDRDRGRETQYF
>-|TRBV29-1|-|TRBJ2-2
TGCAGCGCCACGGTGGGGGTTGACACCGGGGAGCTGTTTTTT
CSATVGVDTGELFF
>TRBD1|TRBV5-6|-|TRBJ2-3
TGTGCCAGCAACCGGGACAGGGGGATCGCAGATACGCAGTATTTT
CASNRDRGIADTQYF
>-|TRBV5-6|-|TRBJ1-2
TGTGCCAGCAGCTTGTGGGGTGACGGCTATGGCTACACCTTC
CASSLWGDGYGYTF
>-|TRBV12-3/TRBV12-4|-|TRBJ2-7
TGTGCCAGCAGTTTCGGGACAAACTACGAGCAGTACTTC
CASSFGTNYEQYF
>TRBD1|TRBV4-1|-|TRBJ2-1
TGCGCCAGCAGCCACATATCCGGGACAGGGCTTGGCAATGAGCAGTTCTTC
CASSHISGTGLGNEQFF